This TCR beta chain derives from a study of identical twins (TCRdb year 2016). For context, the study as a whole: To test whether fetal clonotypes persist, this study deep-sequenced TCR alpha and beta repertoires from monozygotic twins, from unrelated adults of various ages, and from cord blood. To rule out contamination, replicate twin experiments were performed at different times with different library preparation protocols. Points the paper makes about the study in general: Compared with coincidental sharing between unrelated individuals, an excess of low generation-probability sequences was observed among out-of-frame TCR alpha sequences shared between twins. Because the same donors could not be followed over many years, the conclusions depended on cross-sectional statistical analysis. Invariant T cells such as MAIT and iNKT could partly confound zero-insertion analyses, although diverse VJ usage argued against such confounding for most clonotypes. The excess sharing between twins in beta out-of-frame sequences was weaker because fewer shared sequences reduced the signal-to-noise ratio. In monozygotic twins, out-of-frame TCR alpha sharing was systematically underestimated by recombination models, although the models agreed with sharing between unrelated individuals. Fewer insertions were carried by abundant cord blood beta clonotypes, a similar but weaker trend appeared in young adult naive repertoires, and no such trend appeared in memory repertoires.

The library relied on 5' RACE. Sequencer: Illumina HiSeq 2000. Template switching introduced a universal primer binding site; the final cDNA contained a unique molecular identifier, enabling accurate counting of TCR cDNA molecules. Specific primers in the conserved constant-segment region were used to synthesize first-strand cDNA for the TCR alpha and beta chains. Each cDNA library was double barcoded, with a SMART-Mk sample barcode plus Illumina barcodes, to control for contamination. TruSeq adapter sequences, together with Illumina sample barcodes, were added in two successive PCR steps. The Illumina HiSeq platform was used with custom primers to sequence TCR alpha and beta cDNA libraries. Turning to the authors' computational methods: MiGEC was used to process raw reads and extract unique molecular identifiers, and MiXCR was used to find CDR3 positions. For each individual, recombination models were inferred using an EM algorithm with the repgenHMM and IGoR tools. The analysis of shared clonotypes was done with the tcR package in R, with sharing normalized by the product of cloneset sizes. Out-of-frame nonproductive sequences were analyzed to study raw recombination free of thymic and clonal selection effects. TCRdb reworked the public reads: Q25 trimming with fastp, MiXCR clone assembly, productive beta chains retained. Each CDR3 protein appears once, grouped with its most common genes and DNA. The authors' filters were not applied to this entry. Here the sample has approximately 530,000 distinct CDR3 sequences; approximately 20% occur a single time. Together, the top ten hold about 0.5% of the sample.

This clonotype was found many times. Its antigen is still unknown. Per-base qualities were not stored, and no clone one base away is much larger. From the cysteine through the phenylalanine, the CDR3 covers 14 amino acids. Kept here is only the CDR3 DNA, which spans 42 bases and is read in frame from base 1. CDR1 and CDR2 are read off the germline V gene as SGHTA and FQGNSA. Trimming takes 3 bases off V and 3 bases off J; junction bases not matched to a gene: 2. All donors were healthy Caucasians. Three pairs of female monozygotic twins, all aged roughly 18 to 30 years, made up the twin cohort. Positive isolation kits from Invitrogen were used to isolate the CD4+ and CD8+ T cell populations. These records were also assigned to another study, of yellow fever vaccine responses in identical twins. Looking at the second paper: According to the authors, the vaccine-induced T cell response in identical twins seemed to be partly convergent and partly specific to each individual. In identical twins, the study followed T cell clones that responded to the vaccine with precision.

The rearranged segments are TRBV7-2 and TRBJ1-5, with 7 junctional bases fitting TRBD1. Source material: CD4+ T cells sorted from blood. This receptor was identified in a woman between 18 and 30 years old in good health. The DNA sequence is TGTGCCAGCAGCTTCGACAGGGCCAATCAGCCCCAGCATTTT. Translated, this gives CASSFDRANQPQHF.